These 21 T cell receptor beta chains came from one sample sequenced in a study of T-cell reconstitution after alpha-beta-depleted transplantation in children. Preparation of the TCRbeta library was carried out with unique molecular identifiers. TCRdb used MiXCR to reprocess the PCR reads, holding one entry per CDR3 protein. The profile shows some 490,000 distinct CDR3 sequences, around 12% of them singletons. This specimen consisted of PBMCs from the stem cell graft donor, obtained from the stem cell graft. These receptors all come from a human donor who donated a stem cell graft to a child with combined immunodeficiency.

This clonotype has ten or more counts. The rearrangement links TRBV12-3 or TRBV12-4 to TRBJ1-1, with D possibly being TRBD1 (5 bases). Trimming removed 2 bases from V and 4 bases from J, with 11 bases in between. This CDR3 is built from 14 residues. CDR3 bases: TGTGCCAGCAGTTTAAGTGGGGGGAGCACTGAAGCTTTCTTT. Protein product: CASSLSGGSTEAFF.

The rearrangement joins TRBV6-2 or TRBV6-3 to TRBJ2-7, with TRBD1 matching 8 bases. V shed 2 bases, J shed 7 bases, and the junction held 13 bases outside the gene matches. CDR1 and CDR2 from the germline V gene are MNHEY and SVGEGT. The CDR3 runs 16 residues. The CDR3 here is CASSYPNRDRTGEQYF. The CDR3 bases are TGTGCCAGCAGTTACCCAAACCGGGACAGGACCGGGGAGCAGTACTTC.

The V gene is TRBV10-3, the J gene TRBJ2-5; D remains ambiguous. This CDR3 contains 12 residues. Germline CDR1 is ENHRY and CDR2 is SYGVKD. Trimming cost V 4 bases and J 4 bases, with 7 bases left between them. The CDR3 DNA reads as TGTGCCATCAGTGGTAAGGGAGAGACCCAGTACTTC. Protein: CAISGKGETQYF.

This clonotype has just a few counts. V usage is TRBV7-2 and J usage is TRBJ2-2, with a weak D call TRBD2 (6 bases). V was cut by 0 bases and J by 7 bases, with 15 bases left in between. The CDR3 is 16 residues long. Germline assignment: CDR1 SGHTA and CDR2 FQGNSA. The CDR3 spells CASSLASWGDGGELFF. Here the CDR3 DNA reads TGTGCCAGCAGCTTAGCGAGTTGGGGGGACGGCGGGGAGCTGTTTTTT.

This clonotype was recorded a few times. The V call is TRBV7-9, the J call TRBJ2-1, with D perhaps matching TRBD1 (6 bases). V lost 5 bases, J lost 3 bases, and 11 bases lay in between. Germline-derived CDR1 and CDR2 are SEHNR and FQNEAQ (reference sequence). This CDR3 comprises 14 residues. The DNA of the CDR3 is TGTGCCAGCAGCGGCGACAGGATCTACAATGAGCAGTTCTTC. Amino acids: CASSGDRIYNEQFF.

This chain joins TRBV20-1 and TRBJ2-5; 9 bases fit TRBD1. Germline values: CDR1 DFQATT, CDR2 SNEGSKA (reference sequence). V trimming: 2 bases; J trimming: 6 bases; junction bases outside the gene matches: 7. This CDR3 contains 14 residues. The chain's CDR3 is CSARPYRGRKTQYF. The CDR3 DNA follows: TGCAGTGCTAGACCGTACAGGGGGCGAAAGACCCAGTACTTC.

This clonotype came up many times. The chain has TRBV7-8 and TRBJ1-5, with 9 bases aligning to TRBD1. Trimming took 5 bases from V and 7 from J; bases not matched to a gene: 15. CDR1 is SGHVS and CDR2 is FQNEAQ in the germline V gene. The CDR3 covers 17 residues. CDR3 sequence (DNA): TGTGCCAGCAGCCTGCCTCCGGGACAGGGTAACAGACAGCCCCAGCATTTT. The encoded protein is CASSLPPGQGNRQPQHF. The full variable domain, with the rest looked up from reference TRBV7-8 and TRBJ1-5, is GAGVSQSPRYKVAKRGQDVALRCDPISGHVSLFWYQQALGQGPEFLTYFQNEAQLDKSGLPSDRFFAERPEGSVSTLKIQRTQQEDSAVYLCASSLPPGQGNRQPQHFGDGTRLSIL.

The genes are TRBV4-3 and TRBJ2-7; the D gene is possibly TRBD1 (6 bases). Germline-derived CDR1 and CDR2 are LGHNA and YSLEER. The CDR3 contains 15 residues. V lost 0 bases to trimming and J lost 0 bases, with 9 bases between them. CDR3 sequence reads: CASSQDTGPSYEQYF. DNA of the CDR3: TGCGCCAGCAGCCAAGATACAGGGCCCTCCTACGAGCAGTACTTC.

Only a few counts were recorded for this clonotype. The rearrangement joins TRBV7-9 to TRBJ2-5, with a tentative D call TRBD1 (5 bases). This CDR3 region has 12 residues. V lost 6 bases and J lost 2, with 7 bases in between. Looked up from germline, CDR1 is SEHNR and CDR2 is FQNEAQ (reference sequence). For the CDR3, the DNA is TGTGCCAGCAGGGGGCCACAAGAGACCCAGTACTTC. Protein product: CASRGPQETQYF.

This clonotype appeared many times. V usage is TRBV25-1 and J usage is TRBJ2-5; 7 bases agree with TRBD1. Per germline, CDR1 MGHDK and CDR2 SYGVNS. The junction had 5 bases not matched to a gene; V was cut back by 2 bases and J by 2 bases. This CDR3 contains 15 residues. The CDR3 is CASSEMAGGQETQYF. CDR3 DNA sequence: TGTGCCAGCAGTGAAATGGCAGGGGGACAAGAGACCCAGTACTTC.

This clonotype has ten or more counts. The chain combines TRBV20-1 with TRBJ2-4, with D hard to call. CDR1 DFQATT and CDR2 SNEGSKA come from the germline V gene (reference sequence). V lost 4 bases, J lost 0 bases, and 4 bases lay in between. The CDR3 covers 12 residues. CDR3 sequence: CSANLAKNIQYF. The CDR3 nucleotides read TGCAGTGCTAACTTAGCCAAAAACATTCAGTACTTC.

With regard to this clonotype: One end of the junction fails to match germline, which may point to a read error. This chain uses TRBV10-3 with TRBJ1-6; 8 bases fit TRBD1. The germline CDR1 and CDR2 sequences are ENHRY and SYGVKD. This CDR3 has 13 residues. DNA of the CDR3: TGTGCCATCCGTGACAGGGGAGATTCACCCCTCCACTTT. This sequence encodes CAIRDRGDSPLHF.

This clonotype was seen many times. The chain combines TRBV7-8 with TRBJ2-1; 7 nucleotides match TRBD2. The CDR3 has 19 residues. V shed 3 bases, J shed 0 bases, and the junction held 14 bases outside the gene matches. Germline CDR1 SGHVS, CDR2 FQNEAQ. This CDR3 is CASSLLSSGLYNSYNEQFF. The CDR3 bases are TGTGCCAGCAGCTTGCTGTCTAGCGGACTTTATAACTCCTACAATGAGCAGTTCTTC.

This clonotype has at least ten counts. The CDR3 DNA follows: TGTGCCACCAGCAGAGGAATCGGAACAAGCTCCTACGAGCAGTACTTC. This codes for CATSRGIGTSSYEQYF. The chain combines TRBV15 with TRBJ2-7; D call uncertain. Germline V gene data show CDR1 as LNHNV and CDR2 as YYDKDF (reference sequence). The ends were cut back, 1 base at V and 0 bases at J, with 13 bases in the middle. The CDR3 runs to 16 residues.

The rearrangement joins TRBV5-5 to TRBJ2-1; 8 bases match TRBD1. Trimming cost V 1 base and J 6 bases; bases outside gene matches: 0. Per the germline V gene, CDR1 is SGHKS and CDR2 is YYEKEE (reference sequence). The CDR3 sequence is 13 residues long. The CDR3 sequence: CASSLTGGNEQFF. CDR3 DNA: TGTGCCAGCAGCTTGACAGGGGGCAATGAGCAGTTCTTC.

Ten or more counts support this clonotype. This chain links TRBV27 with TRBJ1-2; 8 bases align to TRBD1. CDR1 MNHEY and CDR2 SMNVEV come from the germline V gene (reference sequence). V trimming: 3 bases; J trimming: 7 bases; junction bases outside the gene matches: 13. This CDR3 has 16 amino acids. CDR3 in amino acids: CASSFSGQGAIFGYTF. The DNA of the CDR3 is TGTGCCAGCAGTTTCTCAGGGCAGGGGGCGATTTTTGGCTACACCTTC.

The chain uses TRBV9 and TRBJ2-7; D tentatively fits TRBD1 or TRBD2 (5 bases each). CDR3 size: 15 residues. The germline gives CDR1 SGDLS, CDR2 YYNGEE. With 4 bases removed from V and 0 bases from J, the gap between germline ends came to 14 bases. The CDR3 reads CASSLRDVTSYEQYF. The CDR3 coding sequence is TGTGCCAGCAGCCTTCGGGACGTAACCTCCTACGAGCAGTACTTC. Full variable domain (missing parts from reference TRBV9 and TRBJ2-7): DSGVTQTPKHLITATGQRVTLRCSPRSGDLSVYWYQQSLDQGLQFLIQYYNGEERAKGNILERFSAQQFPDLHSELNLSSLELGDSALYFCASSLRDVTSYEQYFGPGTRLTVT.

CDR3 DNA: TGCGCCAGCAGCCAAGATCCATTATTGGGGCAGTTCTTC. It codes for CASSQDPLLGQFF. V gene TRBV4-3 combines with J gene TRBJ2-1; D unresolved. The CDR3 is made up of 13 amino acids. From germline, CDR1 is LGHNA and CDR2 YSLEER. V was cut by 0 bases and J by 12 bases, with 12 bases left in between.

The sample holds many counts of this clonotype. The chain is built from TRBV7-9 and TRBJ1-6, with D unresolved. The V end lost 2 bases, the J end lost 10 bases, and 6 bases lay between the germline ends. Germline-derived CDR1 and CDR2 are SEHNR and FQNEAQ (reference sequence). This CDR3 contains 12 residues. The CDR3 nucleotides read TGTGCCAGCAGCTTAAACGGCTCACCCCTCCACTTT. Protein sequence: CASSLNGSPLHF.

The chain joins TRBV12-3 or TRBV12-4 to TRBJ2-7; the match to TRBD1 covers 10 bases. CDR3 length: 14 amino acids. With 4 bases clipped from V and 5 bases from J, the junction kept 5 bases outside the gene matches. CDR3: CASSSPGTGDEQYF. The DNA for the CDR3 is TGTGCCAGCAGTTCCCCCGGGACAGGGGACGAGCAGTACTTC.

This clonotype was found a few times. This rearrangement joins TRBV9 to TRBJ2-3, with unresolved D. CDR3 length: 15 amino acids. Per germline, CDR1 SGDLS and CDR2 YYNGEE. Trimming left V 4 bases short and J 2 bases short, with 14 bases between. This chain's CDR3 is CASSQSPPHTDTQYF. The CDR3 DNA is TGTGCCAGCAGCCAAAGTCCCCCTCACACAGATACGCAGTATTTT.